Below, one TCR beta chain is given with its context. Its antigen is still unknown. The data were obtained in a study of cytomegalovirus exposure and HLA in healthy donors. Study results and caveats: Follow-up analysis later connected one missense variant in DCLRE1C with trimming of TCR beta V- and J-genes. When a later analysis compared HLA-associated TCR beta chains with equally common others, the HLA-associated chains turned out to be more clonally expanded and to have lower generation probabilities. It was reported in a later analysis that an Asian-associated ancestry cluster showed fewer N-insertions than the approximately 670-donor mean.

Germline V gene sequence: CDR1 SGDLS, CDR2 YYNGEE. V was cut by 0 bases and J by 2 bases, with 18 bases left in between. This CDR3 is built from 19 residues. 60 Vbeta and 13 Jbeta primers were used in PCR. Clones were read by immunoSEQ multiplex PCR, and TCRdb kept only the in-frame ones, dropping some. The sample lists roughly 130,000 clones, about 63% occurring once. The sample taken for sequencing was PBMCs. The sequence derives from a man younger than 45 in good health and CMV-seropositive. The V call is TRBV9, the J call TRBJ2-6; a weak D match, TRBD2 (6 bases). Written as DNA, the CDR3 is TGTGCCAGCAGCGTAGCATGGAGGGAGACAGAAACTGGGGCCAACGTCCTGACTTTC. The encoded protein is CASSVAWRETETGANVLTF.